The 22 T cell receptor beta chains listed next were all sequenced from one sample in a study of long-term antiretroviral therapy in people with HIV. Investigators performed immunoSEQ version v3.0 at survey level. TCRdb's copy holds only in-frame clones and misses some; the assay was immunoSEQ multiplex PCR. This sample has about 24,000 clones, with around 81% found just once. Specimen: unsorted PBMCs, collected at the start of antiretroviral therapy, before treatment. These receptors came from a woman under 30 with HIV.

The genes are TRBV15 and TRBJ2-1; 7 nucleotides line up with TRBD1. The CDR3 is 14 amino acids. The V gene end was trimmed by 9 bases and the J gene end by 7 bases; junction bases not matched to a gene: 12. Germline CDR1 is LNHNV and CDR2 is YYDKDF (reference sequence). CDR3 protein: CATTLGQPLNEQFF. For the CDR3, the DNA is TGTGCCACGACCCTGGGACAGCCTCTAAATGAGCAGTTCTTC.

V usage is TRBV7-2 and J usage is TRBJ2-7, with TRBD2 as a possible D gene (5 bases). V dropped 0 bases and J dropped 1 base, with 16 bases sitting between them. Germline V CDR1 and CDR2: SGHTA, FQGNSA. This CDR3 has 17 amino acids. Written as DNA, the CDR3 is TGTGCCAGCAGCTTAGCCCCTACTGGCGGCGGGTCCTACGAGCAGTACTTC. This translates into CASSLAPTGGGSYEQYF.

This chain uses TRBV27 with TRBJ2-7, with 8 bases matching TRBD2. Germline CDR1 MNHEY, CDR2 SMNVEV (reference sequence). The CDR3 sequence is 14 residues long. After removal of 6 bases from V and 0 bases from J, the junction contained 4 bases not matched to a gene. The CDR3, as DNA: TGTGCCAGCAGGACTAGCGCCACCTCCTACGAGCAGTACTTC. Translation gives CASRTSATSYEQYF.

This clone was found a few times. The chain has TRBV4-2 and TRBJ1-3; D not resolved. CDR1 is LGHNA, CDR2 YNFKEQ, per germline. The ends were cut back, 5 bases at V and 4 bases at J, with 27 bases in the middle. The CDR3 is 19 amino acids. The CDR3 is CASSSAGVRRASSGNTIYF. The CDR3 region has the DNA TGTGCCAGCAGCTCTGCAGGCGTTCGCCGAGCGAGCTCCGGAAACACCATATATTTT.

The CDR3 reads CASSAQGSEAFF. The CDR3 DNA reads TGTGCCAGCAGTGCTCAGGGGTCTGAAGCTTTCTTT. The V and J genes are TRBV7-9 and TRBJ1-1; D may be TRBD1 (6 bases). Looked up from germline, CDR1 is SEHNR and CDR2 is FQNEAQ (reference sequence). Trimming stripped 6 bases from V and 6 bases from J, with 11 bases between. This CDR3 has 12 residues.

The chain couples TRBV5-1 to TRBJ1-3; D possibly corresponds to TRBD1 (5 bases). CDR1 SGHRS and CDR2 YFSETQ come from the germline V gene. V lost 0 bases, J lost 2 bases, and 9 bases lay in between. The CDR3 runs to 15 residues. The CDR3 coding sequence is TGCGCCAGCAGCTTGGGGGGGGGAGCTGGAAACACCATATATTTT. Amino acids: CASSLGGGAGNTIYF. The full variable domain, with the rest looked up from reference TRBV5-1 and TRBJ1-3, is KAGVTQTPRYLIKTRGQQVTLSCSPISGHRSVSWYQQTPGQGLQFLFEYFSETQRNKGNFPGRFSGRQFSNSRSEMNVSTLELGDSALYLCASSLGGGAGNTIYFGEGSWLTVV.

The chain couples TRBV5-6 to TRBJ1-2; TRBD1 might be the D (5 bases). The CDR3 runs to 13 residues. The V gene lost 6 bases and the J gene lost 7 bases, with 16 bases spanning the gap. Germline V gene data show CDR1 as SGHDT and CDR2 as YYEEEE. The CDR3 nucleotides are TGTGCCAGCATCAATTGGGATAGGGGTGGCTACACCTTC. It specifies CASINWDRGGYTF.

The chain combines TRBV29-1 with TRBJ2-1; D gene ambiguous. The germline gives CDR1 SQVTM, CDR2 ANQGSEA. The V end lost 5 bases, the J end lost 12 bases, and 14 bases lay between the germline ends. The CDR3 is made up of 11 amino acids. CDR3 in amino acids: CSVPSVRGQFF. CDR3 coding DNA: TGCAGCGTTCCATCGGTCCGCGGGCAGTTCTTC.

The V and J genes are TRBV5-4 and TRBJ2-1, with a possible D match to TRBD1 (6 bases). The V end was cut by 0 bases, the J end by 8 bases, with 15 bases between. The CDR3 loop spans 15 amino acids. Germline V gives CDR1 SGHNT, CDR2 YYREEE (reference sequence). In nucleotides, the CDR3 is TGTGCCAGCAGCTTGGGCCGTACAGGGATCTATGAGCAGTTCTTC. This gives the protein CASSLGRTGIYEQFF.

The chain combines TRBV9 with TRBJ2-2, with D possibly being TRBD2 (6 bases). The V and J ends lost 4 bases and 1 base respectively, with 14 bases between them. The CDR3 runs to 16 residues. Per germline, CDR1 SGDLS and CDR2 YYNGEE. The CDR3 DNA reads as TGTGCCAGCAGCTCCCTGGGGCGGGAGAACACCGGGGAGCTGTTTTTT. Translation gives CASSSLGRENTGELFF. Complete variable domain (other parts from reference TRBV9 and TRBJ2-2): DSGVTQTPKHLITATGQRVTLRCSPRSGDLSVYWYQQSLDQGLQFLIQYYNGEERAKGNILERFSAQQFPDLHSELNLSSLELGDSALYFCASSSLGRENTGELFFGEGSRLTVL.

The chain recombines TRBV7-9 with TRBJ2-7, with D tentatively TRBD2 (5 bases). Germline V gene data show CDR1 as SEHNR and CDR2 as FQNEAQ (reference sequence). The ends were cut back, 6 bases at V and 3 bases at J, with 12 bases in the middle. The CDR3 runs to 13 residues. CDR3 coding DNA: TGTGCCAGCAGGGACTCTATGAGCTACGAGCAGTACTTC. Its translation: CASRDSMSYEQYF.

Note on this clone: At one end the junction does not follow the germline gene, possibly because of a read error. The V and J genes are TRBV6-1 and TRBJ2-5; D possibly corresponds to TRBD2 (5 bases). CDR1 and CDR2 from the germline V gene are MNHNS and SASEGT. This CDR3 has 13 residues. The CDR3 DNA sequence: TGTGCCAGCAATGAACTAGTCCAAGAGACCCAGTACTTC. This translates into CASNELVQETQYF.

The rearrangement joins TRBV6-5 to TRBJ2-6; D remains unclear. V lost 5 bases and J 2 bases, leaving 7 bases between the germline ends. Looked up from germline, CDR1 is MNHEY and CDR2 is SVGAGI. The CDR3 totals 14 residues. CDR3 residues: CASSDRPGANVLTF. CDR3 coding DNA: TGTGCCAGCAGTGATCGCCCTGGGGCCAACGTCCTGACTTTC.

The gene calls are TRBV4-3 and TRBJ2-2; D is undetermined. This CDR3 is built from 17 residues. Germline lookup yields CDR1 LGHNA and CDR2 YSLEER. Trimming cost V 1 base and J 7 bases, with 19 bases left between them. Written as DNA, the CDR3 is TGCGCCAGCAGCCAAGTTGGGCCTCAAAAGGAGATCGGGGAGCTGTTTTTT. Its protein is CASSQVGPQKEIGELFF.

The genes are TRBV28 and TRBJ1-1; 8 bases are shared with TRBD1. The CDR3 runs 13 residues. Germline values: CDR1 MDHEN, CDR2 SYDVKM. V lost 4 bases to trimming and J lost 7 bases; unmatched junction nucleotides: 5. The CDR3: CASSWTGHGEAFF. The CDR3 DNA reads as TGTGCCAGCAGTTGGACAGGGCACGGTGAAGCTTTCTTT.

V gene TRBV30 combines with J gene TRBJ2-7; weak D call: TRBD2 (7 bases). The CDR3 extends over 11 amino acids. In germline, CDR1 is GTSNPN, CDR2 SVGIG (reference sequence). The CDR3 sequence is CAAGAGYEQYF. The CDR3 DNA reads as TGTGCTGCGGGGGCGGGGTACGAGCAGTACTTC.

In this sample, this clone turned up once. The CDR3 DNA reads as TGTGCCAGTAGTATAGCGGGGGGCCCCTACGAGCAGTACTTC. It encodes CASSIAGGPYEQYF. This chain connects TRBV19 to TRBJ2-7, with a weak D call TRBD2 (7 bases). CDR1 is LNHDA, CDR2 SQIVND, per germline (reference sequence). The CDR3 has 14 amino acids. The V gene lost 1 base and the J gene lost 2 bases, with 9 bases spanning the gap.

This chain uses TRBV5-1 with TRBJ2-7; 10 bases line up with TRBD1. CDR1 is SGHRS and CDR2 is YFSETQ in the germline V gene. The CDR3 totals 15 residues. V trimming: 3 bases; J trimming: 5 bases; junction bases outside the gene matches: 8. CDR3 in amino acids: CASSWGRDRGNEQYF. CDR3 DNA sequence: TGCGCCAGCAGCTGGGGGAGGGACAGGGGCAACGAGCAGTACTTC.

This clone was counted once. The CDR3 nucleotides read TGTGCCAGCAGTGAAGGACTAGTGCCCGGGGTGGCGGAGACCCAGTACTTC. It encodes CASSEGLVPGVAETQYF. The V and J genes are TRBV6-1 and TRBJ2-5; a possible D gene is TRBD2 (6 bases). Trimming removed 1 base from V and 5 bases from J, with 20 bases in between. Germline V gene data show CDR1 as MNHNS and CDR2 as SASEGT. This CDR3 spans 17 amino acids.

Of note for this clone: Other DNA variants within this sample encode the same CDR3. V usage is TRBV6-5 and J usage is TRBJ1-1, with D perhaps TRBD1 (5 bases). The V gene's germline CDR1 is MNHEY and CDR2 SVGAGI. The CDR3 spans 12 residues. The germline V and J ends were trimmed by 2 bases and 4 bases, with 5 bases remaining between them. In DNA form, the CDR3 reads TGTGCCAGCAGTTACGGGGGCACTGAAGCTTTCTTT. This codes for CASSYGGTEAFF.

The CDR3 bases are TGTGCCAGCAGCTTGCTCGGAGAAAAACTGTTTTTT. This codes for CASSLLGEKLFF. The chain combines TRBV5-4 with TRBJ1-4; D is uncertain. V was shortened by 1 base and J by 8 bases, with 6 bases between the two germline ends. The length of the CDR3 is 12 residues. Germline CDR1 reads SGHNT; CDR2 reads YYREEE (reference sequence).

This sequence joins TRBV28 and TRBJ1-2; D ambiguous. Germline V gives CDR1 MDHEN, CDR2 SYDVKM. Deletions cut 8 bases from V and 0 bases from J, with 10 bases between. This CDR3 spans 13 amino acids. CDR3 loop: CASSGPPNYGYTF. The CDR3 DNA reads as TGTGCCAGCTCAGGCCCCCCTAACTATGGCTACACCTTC.